The clone carrying this T cell receptor beta chain came up once. Germline assignment: CDR1 KGHSH and CDR2 LQKENI. With 5 bases removed from V and 0 bases from J, the gap between germline ends came to 8 bases. This CDR3 is built from 14 residues. The method was immunoSEQ multiplex PCR; TCRdb's version includes in-frame clones alone and lacks a portion of them. The data show about 150,000 clones, 90% seen once. This entry comes from a study of OX40 agonist ivuxolimab in advanced cancers. This TCR was sampled from an adult with an advanced solid tumor such as melanoma, head and neck, liver or kidney cancer. Sequencing used CD4+ or CD8+ T cells sorted from blood, obtained in a trial of the OX40 agonist ivuxolimab. The chain carries TRBV18 and TRBJ2-1; D remains unclear. Here the CDR3 reads CASSVRGSYNEQFF. For the CDR3, the DNA is TGTGCCAGCTCAGTTAGAGGCTCCTACAATGAGCAGTTCTTC. Looking up the rest from reference TRBV18 and TRBJ2-1 gives the full variable domain: NAGVMQNPRHLVRRRGQEARLRCSPMKGHSHVYWYRQLPEEGLKFMVYLQKENIIDESGMPKERFSAEFPKEGPSILRIQQVVRGDSAAYFCASSVRGSYNEQFFGPGTRLTVL.